This T cell receptor (beta chain) was captured in a study of T cells after yellow fever vaccination. General study results and limits: A small proportion of clonotypes was detected in both the CD4 and CD8 compartments. A secondary response was less intense yet reached its peak sooner, at day 5 versus 15.

This CDR3 region has 17 residues. CDR1 and CDR2 (germline): LGHNA, YNFKEQ. The trim removed 5 bases at V and 6 bases at J, leaving 15 bases unmatched. For TCR, cDNA came from 5'RACE template switching, which added a universal primer site and UMIs. TCRdb recomputed calls from the 5' RACE reads with MiXCR, one row per CDR3 protein. The sample shows approximately 120,000 distinct CDR3 sequences, approximately 8.4% of them seen only once. Comments on this clonotype: The antigen is unknown.

The TCR sequence derives from a man aged 18 to 29 who received the YFV17D yellow fever vaccine. The chain links TRBV4-2 to TRBJ2-1, with 8 bases lining up with TRBD1. This specimen consisted of CD8+ T cells sorted from PBMCs, obtained on the day of the yellow fever booster vaccination. The CDR3: CASSFAAEVDRGNEQFF. CDR3 nucleotides: TGTGCCAGCAGCTTCGCTGCGGAGGTTGACAGGGGCAATGAGCAGTTCTTC.